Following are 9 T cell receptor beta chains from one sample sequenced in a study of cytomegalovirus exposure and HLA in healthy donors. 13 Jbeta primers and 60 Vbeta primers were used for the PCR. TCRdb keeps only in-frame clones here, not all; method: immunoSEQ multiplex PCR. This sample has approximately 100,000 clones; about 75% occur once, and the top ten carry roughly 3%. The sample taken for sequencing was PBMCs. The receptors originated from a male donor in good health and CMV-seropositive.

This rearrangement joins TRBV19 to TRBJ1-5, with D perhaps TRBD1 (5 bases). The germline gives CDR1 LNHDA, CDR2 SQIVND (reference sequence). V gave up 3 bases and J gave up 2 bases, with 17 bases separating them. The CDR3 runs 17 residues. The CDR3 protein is CASSISGGGGGNQPQHF. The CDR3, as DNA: TGTGCCAGTAGTATTAGTGGAGGCGGGGGTGGCAATCAGCCCCAGCATTTT.

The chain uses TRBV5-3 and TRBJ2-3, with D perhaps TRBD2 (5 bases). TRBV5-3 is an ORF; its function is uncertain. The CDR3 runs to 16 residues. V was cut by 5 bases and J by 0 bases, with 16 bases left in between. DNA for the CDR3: TGTGCCAGAAGGCGCGATTCGGGAACTAGCACAGATACGCAGTATTTT. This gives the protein CARRRDSGTSTDTQYF.

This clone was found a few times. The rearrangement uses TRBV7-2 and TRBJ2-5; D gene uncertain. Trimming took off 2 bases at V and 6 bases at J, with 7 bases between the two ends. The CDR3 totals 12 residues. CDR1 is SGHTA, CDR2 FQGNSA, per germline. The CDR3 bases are TGTGCCAGCAGCTTACCCGCGCAGACCCAGTACTTC. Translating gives CASSLPAQTQYF.

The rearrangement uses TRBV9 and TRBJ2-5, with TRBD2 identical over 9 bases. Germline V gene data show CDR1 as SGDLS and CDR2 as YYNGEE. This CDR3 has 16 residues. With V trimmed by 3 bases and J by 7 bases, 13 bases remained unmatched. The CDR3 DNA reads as TGTGCCAGCAGCGCCTCCCTACAGACTAGCGGAGGGACCCAGTACTTC. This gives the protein CASSASLQTSGGTQYF.

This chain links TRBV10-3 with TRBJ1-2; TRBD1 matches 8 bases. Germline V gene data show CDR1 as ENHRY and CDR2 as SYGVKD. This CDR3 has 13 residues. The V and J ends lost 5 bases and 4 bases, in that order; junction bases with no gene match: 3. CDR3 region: CAISSGTGYGYTF. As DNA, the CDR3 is TGTGCCATCAGTTCCGGGACAGGCTATGGCTACACCTTC.

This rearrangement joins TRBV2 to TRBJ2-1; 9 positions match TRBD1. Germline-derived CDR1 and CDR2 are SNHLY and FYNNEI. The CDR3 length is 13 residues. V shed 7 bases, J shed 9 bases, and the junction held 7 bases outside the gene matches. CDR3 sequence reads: CASMGQGASEQFF. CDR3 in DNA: TGTGCCAGCATGGGACAGGGTGCTTCTGAGCAGTTCTTC.

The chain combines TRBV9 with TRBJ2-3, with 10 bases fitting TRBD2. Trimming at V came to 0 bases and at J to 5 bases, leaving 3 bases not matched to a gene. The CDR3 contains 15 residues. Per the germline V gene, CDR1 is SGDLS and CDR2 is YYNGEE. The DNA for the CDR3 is TGTGCCAGCAGCGTAGCAGCGGGAGGGTTAGATACGCAGTATTTT. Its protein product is CASSVAAGGLDTQYF.

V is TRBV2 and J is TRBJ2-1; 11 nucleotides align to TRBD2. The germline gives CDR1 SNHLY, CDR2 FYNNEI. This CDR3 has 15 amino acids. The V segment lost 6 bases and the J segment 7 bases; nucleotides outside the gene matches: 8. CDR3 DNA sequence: TGTGCCAGCAGCGAAACTAGCGGGAGTAATAATGAGCAGTTCTTC. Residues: CASSETSGSNNEQFF.

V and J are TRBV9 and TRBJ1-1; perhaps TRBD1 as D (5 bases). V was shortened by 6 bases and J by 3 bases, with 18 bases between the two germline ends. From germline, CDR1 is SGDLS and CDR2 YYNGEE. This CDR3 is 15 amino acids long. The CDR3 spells CASTRSAGGYTEAFF. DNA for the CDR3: TGTGCCAGCACCAGATCTGCGGGGGGTTACACTGAAGCTTTCTTT.